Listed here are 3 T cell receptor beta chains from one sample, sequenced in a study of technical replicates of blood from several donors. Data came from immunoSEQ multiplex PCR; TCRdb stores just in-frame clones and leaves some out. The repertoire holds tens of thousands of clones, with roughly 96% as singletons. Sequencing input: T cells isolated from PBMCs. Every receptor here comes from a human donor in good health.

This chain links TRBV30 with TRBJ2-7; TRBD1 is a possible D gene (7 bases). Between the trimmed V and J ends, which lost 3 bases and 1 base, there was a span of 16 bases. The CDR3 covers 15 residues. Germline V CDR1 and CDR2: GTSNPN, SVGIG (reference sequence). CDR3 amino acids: CAWRGGGQGSYEQYF. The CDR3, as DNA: TGTGCCTGGAGAGGAGGGGGCCAGGGGTCCTACGAGCAGTACTTC.

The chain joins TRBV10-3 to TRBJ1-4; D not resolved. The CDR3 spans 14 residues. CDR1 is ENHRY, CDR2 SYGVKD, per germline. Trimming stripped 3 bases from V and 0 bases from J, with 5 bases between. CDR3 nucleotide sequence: TGTGCCATCAGTGATATAGCAACTAATGAAAAACTGTTTTTT. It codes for CAISDIATNEKLFF.

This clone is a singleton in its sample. CDR3 amino acids: CASSPTKEGTEAFF. The CDR3 DNA follows: TGTGCCAGCTCACCAACCAAGGAGGGAACTGAAGCTTTCTTT. The rearrangement uses TRBV18 and TRBJ1-1; D remains unclear. Germline V gene lookup returns CDR1 KGHSH and CDR2 LQKENI. The ends were cut back, 2 bases at V and 5 bases at J, with 12 bases in the middle. The CDR3 contains 14 residues.